The 19 T cell receptor beta chains in this list originate from one sample, sequenced in a study of CD8+ T cells in alopecia areata. Described treatment: oral pan-JAK inhibitor, 5-10 mg twice daily. Once RNA had been extracted, it was reverse transcribed into cDNA to act as the sequencing template. The assay was immunoSEQ multiplex PCR, and TCRdb's table has in-frame clones only and misses some. The sample contains 150,000 to 250,000 clones, roughly 64% of which appear only once. Source: CD4+ T cells sorted from blood, taken at week 24, from a patient treated with tofacitinib. Receptor source: a human donor with alopecia areata.

V gene TRBV5-1 combines with J gene TRBJ2-1, with unresolved D. The CDR3 is 15 residues long. Deletions cut 1 base from V and 5 bases from J, with 13 bases between. In germline, CDR1 is SGHRS, CDR2 YFSETQ. CDR3 residues: CASSLNRVGNNEQFF. The CDR3 DNA reads as TGCGCCAGCAGCTTGAACCGAGTAGGGAACAATGAGCAGTTCTTC.

The chain employs TRBV29-1 and TRBJ2-3, with 7 bases identical to TRBD1. This CDR3 contains 14 residues. Per the germline V gene, CDR1 is SQVTM and CDR2 is ANQGSEA. V trimming: 4 bases; J trimming: 2 bases; junction bases outside the gene matches: 6. CDR3: CSVGDRAYTDTQYF. The CDR3 nucleotides read TGCAGCGTTGGAGACAGGGCCTACACAGATACGCAGTATTTT.

This chain uses TRBV7-2 with TRBJ2-3; 15 bases fit TRBD2. This CDR3 is built from 18 residues. Looked up from germline, CDR1 is SGHTA and CDR2 is FQGNSA. V trimming: 5 bases; J trimming: 2 bases; junction bases outside the gene matches: 8. In DNA form, the CDR3 reads TGTGCCAGCAGCCCCGGGACTAGCGGGAGGAGGGTCACAGATACGCAGTATTTT. Translating gives CASSPGTSGRRVTDTQYF.

The chain uses TRBV27 and TRBJ2-7; 7 positions match TRBD2. The CDR3 totals 16 residues. The germline V gene encodes CDR1 MNHEY and CDR2 SMNVEV (reference sequence). The ends lost 2 bases at V and 2 bases at J; junction bases unmatched: 9. CDR3 protein: CASSLRKRDPPYEQYF. Written as DNA, the CDR3 is TGTGCCAGCAGTTTAAGGAAGCGGGACCCCCCCTACGAGCAGTACTTC.

CDR3 loop: CSVVGTVKNIQYF. CDR3 DNA: TGCAGCGTGGTAGGGACAGTAAAAAACATTCAGTACTTC. The rearrangement links TRBV29-1 to TRBJ2-4, with 7 positions matching TRBD1. V lost 6 bases and J lost 4; bases outside the gene matches: 6. Germline-derived CDR1 and CDR2 are SQVTM and ANQGSEA. The CDR3 runs 13 residues.

This clone has just a few counts. The chain links TRBV5-1 to TRBJ2-7, with D perhaps matching TRBD1 (6 bases). Between the trimmed V and J ends, which lost 0 bases and 1 base, there was a span of 17 bases. This CDR3 has 17 amino acids. Germline assignment: CDR1 SGHRS and CDR2 YFSETQ. The CDR3 nucleotides are TGCGCCAGCAGCTTGGCCATTACGCAGGGGCCTTCCTACGAGCAGTACTTC. Protein sequence: CASSLAITQGPSYEQYF.

This clone has only a few counts. V gene TRBV9 combines with J gene TRBJ1-2, with TRBD1 matching 8 bases. CDR1 SGDLS and CDR2 YYNGEE come from the germline V gene. V lost 3 bases to trimming and J lost 5 bases; unmatched junction nucleotides: 9. CDR3 length: 15 amino acids. Here the CDR3 reads CASSESGQGGYGYTF. The CDR3, as DNA: TGTGCCAGCAGCGAAAGTGGACAGGGCGGATATGGCTACACCTTC.

The CDR3 region has the DNA TGTGCCAGCAGTCCTCAAGGGCTCACCGGGGATGGCTACACCTTC. Translating gives CASSPQGLTGDGYTF. J is TRBJ1-2 and V is TRBV2, with D uncertain. V dropped 5 bases and J dropped 6 bases, with 19 bases sitting between them. The germline V gene encodes CDR1 SNHLY and CDR2 FYNNEI. The CDR3 spans 15 residues.

This clone was seen only once. The chain links TRBV29-1 to TRBJ2-6; D is unclear. The germline V and J ends were trimmed by 6 bases and 0 bases, with 12 bases remaining between them. Germline-derived CDR1 and CDR2 are SQVTM and ANQGSEA. This CDR3 has 15 residues. CDR3 region: CSVSDGNSGANVLTF. For the CDR3, the DNA is TGCAGCGTATCGGACGGAAACTCTGGGGCCAACGTCCTGACTTTC. The full variable domain, rest sourced from reference TRBV29-1 and TRBJ2-6, is SAVISQKPSRDICQRGTSLTIQCQVDSQVTMMFWYRQQPGQSLTLIATANQGSEATYESGFVIDKFPISRPNLTFSTLTVSNMSPEDSSIYLCSVSDGNSGANVLTFGAGSRLTVL.

CDR3 sequence (DNA): TGTGCCAGCAGCTTAGTGGGTATCCCTGCGGAAAAACTGTTTTTT. Amino acid sequence: CASSLVGIPAEKLFF. V is TRBV7-2 and J is TRBJ1-4, with D uncertain. Trimming shortened V by 1 base and J by 8 bases, and 14 bases separated the two germline ends. The germline CDR1 and CDR2 sequences are SGHTA and FQGNSA. This CDR3 spans 15 amino acids.

This clone was found once. In DNA form, the CDR3 reads TGTGCCAGCAGTTACCCCCCTGGGACCCAGTACTTC. Encoded protein: CASSYPPGTQYF. The chain recombines TRBV6-6 with TRBJ2-5; no firm D call. The CDR3 runs 12 residues. The V end lost 2 bases, the J end lost 7 bases, and 8 bases lay between the germline ends. Germline V gene data show CDR1 as MNHNY and CDR2 as SVGAGI (reference sequence).

J is TRBJ2-1 and V is TRBV4-1; the match to TRBD2 covers 7 bases. CDR3 size: 14 residues. Trimming took 5 bases from V and 8 from J; bases not matched to a gene: 9. The germline V gene encodes CDR1 MGHRA and CDR2 YSYEKL. The CDR3 nucleotides read TGCGCCAGCAGCGAAATCGGGGGGATCGATGAGCAGTTCTTC. Translation: CASSEIGGIDEQFF.

This clone occurred a few times. The V gene is TRBV5-1, the J gene TRBJ2-5; no clear D gene. Trimming left V 1 base short and J 4 bases short, with 5 bases between. CDR1 is SGHRS, CDR2 YFSETQ, per germline. The CDR3 is 12 residues long. The CDR3 here is CASSLRGETQYF. The CDR3 DNA reads TGCGCCAGCAGCTTGAGAGGAGAGACCCAGTACTTC.

A few counts support this clone. The chain couples TRBV27 to TRBJ2-7; TRBD2 matches 12 bases. Germline lookup yields CDR1 MNHEY and CDR2 SMNVEV (reference sequence). The trim removed 5 bases at V and 0 bases at J, leaving 14 bases unmatched. CDR3 length: 19 residues. The CDR3 DNA is TGTGCCAGCAGTAGACGACTAGCGGGAGAGCCCCTGGGCTCCTACGAGCAGTACTTC. Protein product: CASSRRLAGEPLGSYEQYF.

This clone appeared a single time. This rearrangement joins TRBV4-3 to TRBJ2-5; 14 nucleotides align to TRBD2. The CDR3 contains 15 residues. The trim removed 3 bases at V and 3 bases at J, leaving 0 bases unmatched. Germline lookup yields CDR1 LGHNA and CDR2 YSLEER. The DNA of the CDR3 is TGCGCCAGCAGCCAGGGACTAGCGGGAGAAGAGACCCAGTACTTC. Protein sequence: CASSQGLAGEETQYF.

The chain has TRBV2 and TRBJ2-3; 12 nucleotides agree with TRBD2. V gave up 1 base and J gave up 7 bases; unmatched junction bases: 3. This CDR3 is built from 15 residues. From germline, CDR1 is SNHLY and CDR2 FYNNEI. CDR3 nucleotide sequence: TGTGCCAGCAGTGAAGGACTAGCGGGAGTGAATACGCAGTATTTT. Its protein product is CASSEGLAGVNTQYF.

A few counts support this clone. This CDR3 is also generated by other DNA sequences in the sample. This sequence joins TRBV30 and TRBJ2-7; perhaps TRBD2 as D (7 bases). The germline V and J ends were trimmed by 2 bases and 0 bases, with 11 bases remaining between them. This CDR3 is 14 amino acids long. CDR1 GTSNPN and CDR2 SVGIG come from the germline V gene (reference sequence). The CDR3 DNA reads as TGTGCCTGGAGTACGGGGGGCAGCTCCTACGAGCAGTACTTC. Its protein product is CAWSTGGSSYEQYF.

This clone turned up a few times. The chain uses TRBV6-5 and TRBJ2-7; 10 nucleotides agree with TRBD2. Germline-derived CDR1 and CDR2 are MNHEY and SVGAGI. The CDR3 extends over 15 amino acids. J lost 6 bases, V lost 6 bases, and 11 bases had no gene match. CDR3 protein: CASRTTSGGAAEQYF. The CDR3 DNA is TGTGCCAGCAGAACAACAAGCGGGGGGGCCGCCGAGCAGTACTTC.

This clone was recorded a few times. V and J are TRBV29-1 and TRBJ2-7; D is ambiguous. This CDR3 comprises 12 residues. V was pared by 0 bases and J by 1 base, with 4 bases between. Per germline, CDR1 SQVTM and CDR2 ANQGSEA. The CDR3 loop reads CSVEDGSYEQYF. CDR3 nucleotides: TGCAGCGTTGAAGACGGGTCCTACGAGCAGTACTTC.